This is a list of T cell receptor beta chains from one sample in a study of neurological immune-mediated disorders. TCRdb reprocessed the 5' RACE reads via MiXCR and lists one record per CDR3 protein. The sample holds 60,000 to 85,000 distinct CDR3 sequences, roughly 5.5% seen once. The material sequenced was PBMCs. Receptors were obtained from a man younger than 30 with multiple sclerosis. Both conserved end residues are part of each CDR3. D genes are given only for firm matches. Size is omitted from some rows. Given values are once, few, many or a class for expanded clones.

TRBV20-1	many	TRBJ2-3	TRBD2	CSARSRLTSKGTDTQYF	TGCAGTGCTAGATCCCGCCTGACTAGCAAAGGCACAGATACGCAGTATTTT
TRBV5-6	many	TRBJ2-7	-	CASSLAGHSDSYEQYF	TGTGCCAGCAGCTTGGCCGGGCACTCAGACTCCTACGAGCAGTACTTC
TRBV28	many	TRBJ1-6	TRBD1	CASSRGQINSPLHF	TGTGCCAGCAGTAGGGGACAGATTAATTCACCCCTCCACTTT
TRBV20-1	many	TRBJ2-7	-	CSARDSYEQYF	TGCAGTGCTCGAGACAGCTACGAGCAGTACTTC
TRBV20-1	many	TRBJ1-4	TRBD1	CSARVAGTGGEKLFF	TGCAGTGCTAGAGTAGCCGGGACAGGGGGTGAAAAACTGTTTTTT
TRBV20-1	many	TRBJ2-5	-	CSAREVALQETQYF	TGCAGTGCTAGAGAGGTAGCCCTTCAAGAGACCCAGTACTTC
TRBV5-1	many	TRBJ2-2	TRBD2	CASRAGTSGAVNTGELFF	TGCGCCAGCAGGGCCGGGACTAGCGGGGCTGTTAACACCGGGGAGCTGTTTTTT
TRBV20-1	many	TRBJ2-1	TRBD2	CSASGRALVVDEQFF	TGCAGTGCTAGCGGGAGGGCCCTAGTTGTTGATGAGCAGTTCTTC
TRBV20-1	many	TRBJ2-1	-	CSATPGHEQFF	TGCAGTGCCACCCCGGGGCATGAGCAGTTCTTC
TRBV7-2	many	TRBJ1-4	-	CASSLNRATNEKLFF	TGTGCCAGCAGCTTAAACCGCGCAACTAATGAAAAACTGTTTTTT
TRBV5-1	-	TRBJ2-7	TRBD1	CASSRERGLERYF	TGCGCCAGCAGTCGGGAAAGGGGGCTAGAGCGGTACTTC
TRBV5-1	many	TRBJ2-1	-	CASSLEGGIYNEQFF	TGCGCCAGCAGCTTGGAAGGGGGGATCTACAATGAGCAGTTCTTC
TRBV5-6	many	TRBJ2-5	TRBD2	CASSLGGREETQYF	TGTGCCAGCAGCTTGGGCGGGAGGGAAGAGACCCAGTACTTC
TRBV5-1	many	TRBJ2-3	TRBD2	CASSQGTSGDTQYF	TGCGCCAGCAGCCAAGGGACTAGCGGAGATACGCAGTATTTT
TRBV24-1	many	TRBJ2-1	-	CATSDPLRGEQFF	TGTGCCACCAGTGATCCTCTGCGAGGTGAGCAGTTCTTC
TRBV7-2	many	TRBJ2-7	TRBD2	CASSPLAGEGGLSYEQYF	TGTGCCAGCAGCCCACTAGCGGGAGAAGGGGGACTCTCCTACGAGCAGTACTTC
TRBV20-1	many	TRBJ1-3	-	CSAPRGSGNTIYF	TGCAGTGCTCCCAGGGGCTCTGGAAACACCATATATTTT
TRBV7-2	many	TRBJ1-5	-	CASSPRFNQPQNF	TGTGCCAGCAGCCCTAGGTTCAATCAGCCCCAGAATTTT
TRBV7-2	many	TRBJ2-7	TRBD2	CASSLTVAVGLAVSYEQYF	TGTGCCAGCAGCTTAACGGTCGCGGTAGGACTAGCGGTATCCTACGAGCAGTACTTC
TRBV3-1	many	TRBJ2-7	-	CASSRLRDGEQYF	TGTGCCAGCAGCCGACTCCGGGACGGCGAGCAGTACTTC
TRBV11-2	many	TRBJ2-1	-	CASSLGPYNEQFF	TGTGCCAGCAGCCTGGGACCTTACAATGAGCAGTTCTTC
TRBV7-3	-	TRBJ2-3	-	CASSSTGSTQYF	TGTGCCAGCAGCTCAACCGGGAGTACGCAGTATTTT
TRBV24-1	many	TRBJ2-3	TRBD2	CATSALAGNTQYF	TGTGCCACCAGTGCGCTAGCGGGGAATACGCAGTATTTT